The present entry profiles one TCR beta chain with its context. As processed by the authors: Amplification of reference gene primers was used by the study to estimate nucleated cell counts. Sequencing used immunoSEQ multiplex PCR; TCRdb keeps in-frame clones, though not all of them. Clone size and V and J calls were adopted from that table, with D and trimming inferred from the DNA. The sample lists 100,000 to 130,000 clones, more than 70% seen once, with 4% to 6% in the top ten. The data were obtained in a study of blood T cell repertoires in COVID-19. Across the study: Both acute and convalescent COVID-19 samples were obtained from the United States, Italy and Spain. PBMCs, B-cell-depleted T cells, or T cells provided the cDNA or gDNA that made up the material.

CDR3 length equals 14 residues. Trimming took 3 bases from V and 7 from J, leaving 18 bases between them. Looked up from germline, CDR1 is SQVTM and CDR2 is ANQGSEA. The genes are TRBV29-1 and TRBJ1-2; possibly TRBD1 for D (5 bases). The origin of this receptor is a man aged 35-49 years with active or convalescent COVID-19. The sequenced sample was peripheral blood. CDR3 in amino acids: CSVDILRGNGGYTF. In nucleotides, the CDR3 is TGCAGCGTTGACATCCTCCGGGGGAACGGTGGCTACACCTTC.